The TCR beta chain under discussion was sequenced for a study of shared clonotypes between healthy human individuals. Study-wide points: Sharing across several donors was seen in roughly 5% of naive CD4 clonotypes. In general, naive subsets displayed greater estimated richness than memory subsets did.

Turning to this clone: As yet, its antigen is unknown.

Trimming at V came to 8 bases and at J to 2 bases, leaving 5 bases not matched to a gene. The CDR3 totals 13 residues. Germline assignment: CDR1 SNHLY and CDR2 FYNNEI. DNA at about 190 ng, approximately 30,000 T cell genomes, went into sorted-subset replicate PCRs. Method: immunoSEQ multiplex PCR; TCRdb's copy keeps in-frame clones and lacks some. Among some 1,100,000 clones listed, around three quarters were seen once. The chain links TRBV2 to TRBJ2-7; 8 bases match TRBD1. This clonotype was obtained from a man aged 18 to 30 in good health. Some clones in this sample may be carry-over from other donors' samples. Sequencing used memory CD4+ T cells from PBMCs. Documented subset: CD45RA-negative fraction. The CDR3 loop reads CASASGGPYEQYF. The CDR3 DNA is TGTGCCAGCGCCTCAGGGGGCCCCTACGAGCAGTACTTC.